This T cell receptor beta chain was obtained from a study of blood T cell repertoires in COVID-19. Looking at the study overall: T cells, B-cell-depleted T cells, or PBMCs supplied cDNA or gDNA.

As handled by the study authors: Reference gene primers were amplified, and this amplification served to estimate nucleated cell counts. Data came from immunoSEQ multiplex PCR; TCRdb stores just in-frame clones and leaves some out. That table is the source of V, J and clone size, and D and trimming were worked out from the DNA. The profile shows approximately 240,000 clones, approximately 80% of them singletons. The CDR3 is made up of 15 amino acids. CDR1 and CDR2 from the germline V gene are MDHEN and SYDVKM. With 3 bases removed from V and 5 bases from J, the gap between germline ends came to 16 bases.

The sample taken for sequencing was peripheral blood. The J gene is TRBJ1-1, the V gene TRBV28; weak D call: TRBD1 (5 bases). This receptor was obtained from a woman in her forties who had recovered from COVID-19. CDR3 DNA: TGTGCCAGCAGTTTGTCAGTGGGGCTGGGAACTGAAGCTTTCTTT. As protein: CASSLSVGLGTEAFF.